The entry below describes one TCR beta chain. Its antigen is not known. A second 7 to 11 cycle PCR used barcoded and J-beta primers. Sequencing recovered at least 3 million CDR3-containing paired-end reads from each sample. Each CDR3 protein gets one entry after TCRdb re-called the 5' RACE reads with MiXCR. The table shows some 700,000 distinct CDR3 sequences, with over 20% occurring only once. The data stem from a study of blood T cells in healthy people across ages. Findings of the study overall: Higher naive T cell percentage went strongly together with higher TCR beta diversity.

The CDR3 extends over 13 amino acids. Germline V gene data show CDR1 as ENHRY and CDR2 as SYGVKD. After removal of 9 bases from V and 13 bases from J, the junction contained 11 bases not matched to a gene. Collection of 8.5 to 10 milliliters of peripheral blood was performed for each donor. The clonotype originates from a man aged 65-85 years in good health. The sample comprised blood. The V call is TRBV10-3, the J call TRBJ1-6; 8 positions match TRBD1. CDR3 sequence: CAISPQGAPPLHF. The CDR3 DNA reads TGTGCCATATCACCCCAGGGGGCCCCGCCCCTCCACTTT.